The 23 T cell receptor beta chains in this list originate from one sample, sequenced in a study of T cells after somatic rescue of genetic block. Clones were sequenced by immunoSEQ multiplex PCR, and TCRdb holds only the in-frame ones, with some missing. Among tens of thousands of clones listed, about nine tenths were seen once. Source material: peripheral blood mononuclear cells (PBMCs). The receptors shown here come from a woman aged 18-29 years.

This chain connects TRBV5-1 to TRBJ2-3, with a possible D match to TRBD2 (5 bases). The V and J ends lost 0 bases and 0 bases respectively, with 11 bases between them. Germline V gene data show CDR1 as SGHRS and CDR2 as YFSETQ. CDR3 length equals 16 residues. CDR3: CASSLGERSSTDTQYF. CDR3 nucleotide sequence: TGCGCCAGCAGCTTGGGTGAGCGGAGTAGCACAGATACGCAGTATTTT.

The chain uses TRBV6-5 and TRBJ1-1, with TRBD1 matching 7 bases. The germline V gene has CDR1 MNHEY and CDR2 SVGAGI. The CDR3 length is 15 residues. Unmatched junction bases numbered 8, after V lost 7 bases and J lost 0 bases. The CDR3 DNA is TGTGCCAGCAACCCGACAGGGTCCATGAACACTGAAGCTTTCTTT. Amino acid sequence: CASNPTGSMNTEAFF.

This rearrangement joins TRBV4-2 to TRBJ1-2; TRBD1 might be the D (6 bases). Germline V gene sequence: CDR1 LGHNA, CDR2 YNFKEQ. The CDR3 covers 15 residues. The V end lost 0 bases, the J end lost 1 base, and 9 bases lay between the germline ends. Here the CDR3 DNA reads TGTGCCAGCAGCCAAGATAGGGGGGTTAACTATGGCTACACCTTC. It is translated as CASSQDRGVNYGYTF.

This chain links TRBV27 with TRBJ2-1; 7 bases match TRBD2. V lost 3 bases, J lost 0 bases, and 5 bases stayed unmatched. This CDR3 is 16 amino acids long. The germline V gene has CDR1 MNHEY and CDR2 SMNVEV (reference sequence). In nucleotides, the CDR3 is TGTGCCAGCAGTTTCTATGGGGAGGGCTCCTACAATGAGCAGTTCTTC. Residues: CASSFYGEGSYNEQFF.

This clone was counted a single time. The chain links TRBV7-9 to TRBJ2-2; 11 bases line up with TRBD1. Germline V gene sequence: CDR1 SEHNR, CDR2 FQNEAQ (reference sequence). The V segment lost 6 bases and the J segment 10 bases; nucleotides outside the gene matches: 16. CDR3 length equals 17 residues. CDR3 in DNA: TGTGCCAGCAGTTTGGACAGGGGGCCGAGGGCGGCGGCGGAGCTGTTTTTT. Translated: CASSLDRGPRAAAELFF.

The chain has TRBV6-5 and TRBJ1-5, with D possibly being TRBD1 (5 bases). CDR3 size: 13 residues. Trimming shortened V by 4 bases and J by 4 bases, and 8 bases separated the two germline ends. The germline gives CDR1 MNHEY, CDR2 SVGAGI. The CDR3 reads CASSFRQNQPQHF. The CDR3 nucleotides read TGTGCCAGCAGTTTTAGACAGAATCAGCCCCAGCATTTT.

The chain combines TRBV6-4 with TRBJ2-2; D call uncertain. The ends were cut back, 6 bases at V and 3 bases at J, with 5 bases in the middle. There are 12 residues in the CDR3. Germline CDR1 reads MRHNA; CDR2 reads SNTAGT. CDR3 DNA sequence: TGTGCCAGCAGCCGAGACACCGGGGAGCTGTTTTTT. Its translation is CASSRDTGELFF.

This clone was recorded once. The rearrangement links TRBV5-1 to TRBJ1-4, with 8 bases identical to TRBD1. The CDR3 length is 15 residues. Germline V gives CDR1 SGHRS, CDR2 YFSETQ. V lost 4 bases to trimming and J lost 2 bases; unmatched junction nucleotides: 4. CDR3 DNA: TGCGCCAGCAGCCCGGACAGGGTGACTAATGAAAAACTGTTTTTT. Residues: CASSPDRVTNEKLFF.

This chain links TRBV15 with TRBJ2-3, with TRBD1 matching over 7 bases. The CDR3 has 15 amino acids. After removal of 0 bases from V and 4 bases from J, the junction contained 4 bases not matched to a gene. CDR1 is LNHNV, CDR2 YYDKDF, per germline (reference sequence). The CDR3 coding sequence is TGTGCCACCAGCAGAGATCAAGGGGGCGCAGATACGCAGTATTTT. It specifies CATSRDQGGADTQYF. Combining the CDR3 with reference TRBV15 and TRBJ2-3 gives the whole variable domain DAMVIQNPRYQVTQFGKPVTLSCSQTLNHNVMYWYQQKSSQAPKLLFHYYDKDFNNEADTPDNFQSRRPNTSFCFLDIRSPGLGDTAMYLCATSRDQGGADTQYFGPGTRLTVL.

This chain joins TRBV5-6 and TRBJ1-1, with unresolved D. V lost 2 bases and J 1 base, leaving 15 bases between the germline ends. Germline assignment: CDR1 SGHDT and CDR2 YYEEEE. The CDR3 has 16 amino acids. The CDR3 DNA reads TGTGCCAGCAGCTTACAAGTTCCAGGAGGGAACACTGAAGCTTTCTTT. This encodes CASSLQVPGGNTEAFF.

This clone was picked up one time. The chain combines TRBV14 with TRBJ2-2, with TRBD2 as a possible D gene (5 bases). The CDR3 is 16 amino acids. Per the germline V gene, CDR1 is SGHDN and CDR2 is FVKESK. V was cut by 4 bases and J by 4 bases, with 16 bases left in between. CDR3 loop: CASSRQEGLGTGELFF. CDR3 coding DNA: TGTGCCAGCAGCCGACAAGAGGGTCTCGGCACCGGGGAGCTGTTTTTT.

The chain joins TRBV6-1 to TRBJ1-5, with TRBD1 matching over 8 bases. Germline V gives CDR1 MNHNS, CDR2 SASEGT. This CDR3 spans 19 amino acids. Trimming removed 2 bases from V and 0 bases from J; junction bases left unmatched: 12. The CDR3 DNA is TGTGCCAGCAGTGAAATCATCAGGGGGCGCCCCTATAGCAATCAGCCCCAGCATTTT. Encoded protein: CASSEIIRGRPYSNQPQHF.

The chain is built from TRBV10-2 and TRBJ1-5, with a tentative D call TRBD1 (6 bases). V dropped 8 bases and J dropped 7 bases, with 9 bases sitting between them. CDR1 and CDR2 from the germline V gene are WSHSY and SAAADI. This CDR3 has 11 residues. CDR3 residues: CASGDRQPQHF. The CDR3 coding sequence is TGCGCCAGCGGAGACAGGCAGCCCCAGCATTTT.

The chain carries TRBV27 and TRBJ2-3; D remains unclear. The V gene's germline CDR1 is MNHEY and CDR2 SMNVEV (reference sequence). V was cut by 8 bases and J by 0 bases, with 15 bases left in between. The CDR3 sequence is 15 residues long. CDR3 protein: CASHSRGRSTDTQYF. The CDR3 nucleotides are TGTGCCAGCCACAGCCGCGGCAGAAGCACAGATACGCAGTATTTT.

The chain recombines TRBV18 with TRBJ2-3, with 8 bases aligning to TRBD2. V was pared by 1 base and J by 6 bases, with 3 bases of the junction left unmatched. Germline V gene sequence: CDR1 KGHSH, CDR2 LQKENI. This CDR3 contains 14 residues. This CDR3 reads CASSPQQREDTQYF. CDR3 DNA sequence: TGTGCCAGCTCACCACAACAGCGGGAGGATACGCAGTATTTT.

This clone came up once. CDR3 DNA: TGTGCCACCAGCCATCAGAGCTACGAGCAGTACTTC. Translating gives CATSHQSYEQYF. The chain combines TRBV15 with TRBJ2-7; D gene ambiguous. The germline V and J ends were trimmed by 5 bases and 3 bases, with 8 bases remaining between them. CDR1 is LNHNV and CDR2 is YYDKDF in the germline V gene (reference sequence). The CDR3 spans 12 residues.

This rearrangement joins TRBV7-2 to TRBJ1-2, with 7 bases fitting TRBD1. After removal of 4 bases from V and 4 bases from J, the junction contained 6 bases not matched to a gene. Germline CDR1 and CDR2: SGHTA and FQGNSA. The length of the CDR3 is 14 residues. The CDR3 coding sequence is TGTGCCAGCAGCTCAAAAACAGGGGTCTATGGCTACACCTTC. Its translation: CASSSKTGVYGYTF.

V usage is TRBV18 and J usage is TRBJ2-5; D unresolved. The CDR3 length is 12 residues. V shed 5 bases and J shed 5 bases, with 9 bases lying between them. CDR1 and CDR2 from the germline V gene are KGHSH and LQKENI. CDR3 region: CASSALRETQYF. The DNA for the CDR3 is TGTGCCAGCTCAGCACTACGGGAGACCCAGTACTTC.

V gene TRBV4-2 combines with J gene TRBJ2-4, with D tentatively TRBD2 (5 bases). The CDR3 length is 17 residues. Trimming removed 1 base at V and 9 bases at J, with 22 bases between. Germline V gives CDR1 LGHNA, CDR2 YNFKEQ. The CDR3 DNA is TGTGCCAGCAGCCAAGTTATTTTGCGTGGGAGTAGGATCATTCAGTACTTC. This codes for CASSQVILRGSRIIQYF.

CDR3 in DNA: TGTGCCAGCAGCTTTGGGGGTTCTCAAGAAAAACTGTTTTTT. Amino acid sequence: CASSFGGSQEKLFF. V and J are TRBV5-5 and TRBJ1-4; possible D gene TRBD1, 5 bases. Germline V gives CDR1 SGHKS, CDR2 YYEKEE (reference sequence). V gave up 2 bases and J gave up 8 bases, with 13 bases separating them. This CDR3 has 14 residues.

V is TRBV18 and J is TRBJ2-1; no reliable D call. V shed 6 bases and J shed 3 bases, with 18 bases lying between them. Per the germline V gene, CDR1 is KGHSH and CDR2 is LQKENI. The CDR3 totals 16 residues. The CDR3 protein is CASSPAARSFYNEQFF. The CDR3 DNA is TGTGCCAGCTCCCCCGCCGCGCGAAGTTTCTACAATGAGCAGTTCTTC.

This clone was seen just once. The J gene is TRBJ1-2, the V gene TRBV5-1; D might be TRBD1 (5 bases). V gave up 4 bases and J gave up 6 bases, with 22 bases separating them. CDR1 and CDR2 from the germline V gene are SGHRS and YFSETQ. The CDR3 has 16 amino acids. CDR3 residues: CASSLGTVNSLHGYTF. CDR3 bases: TGCGCCAGCAGCCTTGGGACGGTAAATAGCCTCCATGGCTACACCTTC.

In DNA, the CDR3 is TGCGCCAGCAGCAGCCCATCCTCAGGGCTAGAGACCCAGTACTTC. It is translated as CASSSPSSGLETQYF. The chain employs TRBV5-1 and TRBJ2-5, with D possibly TRBD1 on 5 matching bases. CDR1 is SGHRS, CDR2 YFSETQ, per germline. Trimming pared 4 bases from V and 4 bases from J, leaving 17 bases between. The CDR3 is 15 residues long.